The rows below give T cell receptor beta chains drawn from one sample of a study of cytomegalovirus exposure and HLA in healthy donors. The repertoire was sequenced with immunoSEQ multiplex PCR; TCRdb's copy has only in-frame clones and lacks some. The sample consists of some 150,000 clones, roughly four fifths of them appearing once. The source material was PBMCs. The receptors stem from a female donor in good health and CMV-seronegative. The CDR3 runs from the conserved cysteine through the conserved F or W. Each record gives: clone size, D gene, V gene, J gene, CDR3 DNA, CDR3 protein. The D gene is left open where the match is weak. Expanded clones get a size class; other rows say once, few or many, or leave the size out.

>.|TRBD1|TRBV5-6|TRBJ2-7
TGTGCCAGCAGCCAACCGGGACAGGGAACCTACGAGCAGTACTTC
CASSQPGQGTYEQYF
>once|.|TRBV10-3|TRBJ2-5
TGTGCCATCAGTGAGTCGACGAGGGAAGAGACCCAGTACTTC
CAISESTREETQYF
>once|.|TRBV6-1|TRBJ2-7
TGTGCCAGCACCATAGGGGGGGTTTCCGCCTACGAGCAGTACTTC
CASTIGGVSAYEQYF
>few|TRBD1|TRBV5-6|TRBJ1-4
TGTGCCAGCAGCCTAAGATTGACAGGGCGTAATGAAAAACTGTTTTTT
CASSLRLTGRNEKLFF
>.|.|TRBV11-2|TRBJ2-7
TGTGCCAGCAGCTTGCGGGGGACACGCACCTCCTACGAGCAGTACTTC
CASSLRGTRTSYEQYF
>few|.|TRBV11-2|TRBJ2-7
TGTGCCAGCAGCCGCGACAGGCTCAGCTCCTACGAGCAGTACTTC
CASSRDRLSSYEQYF
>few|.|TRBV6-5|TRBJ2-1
TGTGCCAGCAGCGGCGGGGCAAGGGATGACAATGAGCAGTTCTTC
CASSGGARDDNEQFF
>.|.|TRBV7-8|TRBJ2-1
TGTGCCAGCAGCTTTATTGGGCGGGGTAGAGACAATGAGCAGTTCTTC
CASSFIGRGRDNEQFF
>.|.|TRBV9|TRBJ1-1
TGTGCCAGCAGCGTAGGGCAGGTCAACACTGAAGCTTTCTTT
CASSVGQVNTEAFF
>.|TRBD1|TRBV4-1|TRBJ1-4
TGCGCCAGCACCCCAGGGACAGGCGGAAATGAAAAACTGTTTTTT
CASTPGTGGNEKLFF
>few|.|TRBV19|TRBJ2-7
TGTGCCAGTAGCGACGCCATGGAGGCAGGCACCTACGAGCAGTACTTC
CASSDAMEAGTYEQYF
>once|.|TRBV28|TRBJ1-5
TGTGCCAGCACACTTACCCTAGGCAATCAGCCCCAGCATTTT
CASTLTLGNQPQHF
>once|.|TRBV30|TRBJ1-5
TGTGCCTGGAGTGTGGCGGTTACAGGGCAGCCCCAGCATTTT
CAWSVAVTGQPQHF
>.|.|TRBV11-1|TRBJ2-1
TGTGCCAGCAGCCGAGACCGGGGAGCCAATGAGCAGTTCTTC
CASSRDRGANEQFF